Listed below are T cell receptor beta chains from one sample, sequenced in a study of T cell changes during pregnancy in multiple sclerosis. The data were produced by immunoSEQ multiplex PCR, yet TCRdb's version contains in-frame clones alone and is incomplete. The repertoire holds approximately 66,000 clones, around 90% seen once, with less than 5.5% in the top ten. Source: CD8+ T cells from peripheral blood mononuclear cells, taken before pregnancy. Receptor source: a female donor with multiple sclerosis, enrolled in a pregnancy study. The CDR3 runs from the conserved cysteine through the conserved F or W. D genes are given only for firm matches. Expanded clones are given a class, and other clones once, few, many or no size at all.

J,size,V,D,CDR3,DNA
TRBJ2-3,once,TRBV14,TRBD1,CASSQDTRQGGTDTQYF,TGTGCCAGCAGCCAGGACACAAGACAGGGGGGGACAGATACGCAGTATTTT
TRBJ2-7,-,TRBV27,-,CASSLNPPGGEQYF,TGTGCCAGCAGTTTAAACCCCCCAGGGGGGGAGCAGTACTTC
TRBJ2-1,once,TRBV4-1,TRBD2,CASSQELAGYNEQFF,TGCGCCAGCAGCCAAGAGCTAGCGGGGTACAATGAGCAGTTCTTC
TRBJ1-2,-,TRBV6-6,-,CASSYSEGAYGYTF,TGTGCCAGCAGTTACTCAGAGGGTGCCTATGGCTACACCTTC
TRBJ2-7,-,TRBV2,TRBD1,CASMWDRGWYEQYF,TGTGCCAGCATGTGGGACAGGGGATGGTACGAGCAGTACTTC
TRBJ1-6,once,TRBV10-3,-,CAISDPNADTYNSPLHF,TGTGCCATCAGTGACCCAAACGCGGACACCTATAATTCACCCCTCCACTTT
TRBJ2-1,-,TRBV15,-,CATSRDRGNYNEQFF,TGTGCCACCAGCAGAGATCGAGGCAACTACAATGAGCAGTTCTTC
TRBJ1-2,-,TRBV7-8,-,CASSLDRGSNGYTF,TGTGCCAGCAGCTTAGATCGGGGGAGCAATGGCTACACCTTC
TRBJ2-3,-,TRBV5-4,-,CASSLGQNTDTQYF,TGTGCCAGCAGCTTGGGTCAGAACACAGATACGCAGTATTTT
TRBJ1-2,-,TRBV11-2,-,CASSLGQGYYGYTF,TGTGCCAGCAGCTTAGGGCAGGGGTACTATGGCTACACCTTC
TRBJ2-3,once,TRBV4-1,-,CASSQALADTQYF,TGCGCCAGCAGCCAAGCGCTAGCGGATACGCAGTATTTT
TRBJ2-1,-,TRBV27,-,CASSLSIRGNEQFF,TGTGCCAGCAGTTTATCCATTCGCGGCAATGAGCAGTTCTTC
TRBJ2-7,-,TRBV9,-,CASSPNLNYEQYF,TGTGCCAGCAGCCCTAATCTAAACTACGAGCAGTACTTC
TRBJ1-1,-,TRBV29-1,TRBD1,CSVSQGDTEAFF,TGCAGCGTGTCCCAGGGGGACACTGAAGCTTTCTTT
TRBJ2-7,-,TRBV9,TRBD1,CASSVTGMGSYEQYF,TGTGCCAGCAGCGTGACAGGGATGGGGTCCTACGAGCAGTACTTC
TRBJ2-3,-,TRBV27,TRBD2,CASSWTSPDTQYF,TGTGCCAGCAGTTGGACTAGCCCAGATACGCAGTATTTT
TRBJ2-1,once,TRBV9,TRBD2,CASSVLAGGPLNEQFF,TGTGCCAGCAGCGTGCTAGCGGGGGGGCCTTTGAATGAGCAGTTCTTC
TRBJ1-6,-,TRBV7-9,-,CASQPSSVYNSPLHF,TGTGCGTCCCAACCGAGCAGCGTATATAATTCACCCCTCCACTTT
TRBJ2-7,once,TRBV15,-,CATSRVRQGYEQYF,TGTGCCACCAGCAGAGTTAGGCAGGGCTACGAGCAGTACTTC
TRBJ1-6,few,TRBV7-2,TRBD1,CASSLGQGQYNSPLHF,TGTGCCAGCAGCTTAGGTCAGGGACAGTATAATTCACCCCTCCACTTT
TRBJ2-3,-,TRBV9,-,CASSVALTPTHTDTQYF,TGTGCCAGCAGCGTAGCTCTTACACCAACCCACACAGATACGCAGTATTTT
TRBJ1-5,-,TRBV19,-,CASVTQGSNQPQHF,TGTGCCAGTGTGACTCAGGGAAGCAATCAGCCCCAGCATTTT
TRBJ2-7,-,TRBV7-6,TRBD1,CASSLKGQGGPSYEQYF,TGTGCCAGCAGCTTAAAGGGACAGGGGGGGCCCTCCTACGAGCAGTACTTC
TRBJ1-1,-,TRBV13,TRBD1,CASSPYGTGGMNTEAFF,TGTGCCAGCAGTCCTTATGGGACAGGGGGCATGAACACTGAAGCTTTCTTT
TRBJ2-3,-,TRBV5-6,-,CASSGGGWGTDTQYF,TGTGCCAGCAGTGGGGGCGGATGGGGCACAGATACGCAGTATTTT
TRBJ2-1,-,TRBV1,-,CTSSQDPYLGSSYNEQFF,TGCACCAGCAGCCAAGATCCATATCTAGGGAGCTCCTACAATGAGCAGTTCTTC
TRBJ2-5,-,TRBV13,TRBD2,CASSGGGGAQETQYF,TGTGCCAGCAGCGGGGGCGGGGGGGCTCAAGAGACCCAGTACTTC
TRBJ2-2,-,TRBV6-5,TRBD1,CASGQGANLAGELFF,TGTGCCAGCGGGCAGGGGGCTAATTTGGCCGGGGAGCTGTTTTTT
TRBJ2-5,-,TRBV4-2,-,CASSQVLAETQYF,TGTGCCAGCAGCCAAGTGCTAGCGGAGACCCAGTACTTC
TRBJ2-7,once,TRBV4-1,-,CASSQGDLSYEQYF,TGCGCCAGCAGCCAAGGGGACTTGTCCTACGAGCAGTACTTC
TRBJ1-1,-,TRBV7-9,-,CASSEGSEAFF,TGTGCCAGCAGCGAGGGCTCAGAAGCTTTCTTT
TRBJ2-1,-,TRBV20-1,TRBD2,CSALGLDPFF,TGCAGTGCCCTAGGACTAGATCCGTTCTTC
TRBJ1-2,-,TRBV25-1,-,CASSEQGFGYGYTF,TGTGCCAGCAGTGAGCAGGGGTTTGGATATGGCTACACCTTC
TRBJ1-5,-,TRBV2,-,CASSEGMQGMGQPQHF,TGTGCCAGCAGTGAAGGTATGCAGGGAATGGGACAGCCCCAGCATTTT
TRBJ1-4,-,TRBV11-1,TRBD1,CASSSQGRDSEKLFF,TGTGCCAGCAGCTCACAGGGAAGGGACAGTGAAAAACTGTTTTTT
TRBJ1-2,-,TRBV7-9,TRBD1,CASSSADRVHGYTF,TGTGCCAGCAGCTCAGCGGACAGGGTCCATGGCTACACCTTC
TRBJ1-1,-,TRBV13,TRBD1,CASTPRFGQGVNTEAFF,TGTGCCAGCACCCCAAGATTTGGGCAGGGGGTGAACACTGAAGCTTTCTTT
TRBJ2-7,-,TRBV7-8,-,CASSLVRQDKPFYEQYF,TGTGCCAGCAGCTTAGTTCGGCAGGATAAACCCTTCTACGAGCAGTACTTC
TRBJ1-5,once,TRBV19,TRBD1,CASSIGQGVQHF,TGTGCCAGTAGTATAGGGCAGGGGGTCCAGCATTTT
TRBJ2-7,-,TRBV7-2,-,CASSLRGSSDEQYF,TGTGCCAGCAGCTTAAGGGGGTCCTCCGACGAGCAGTACTTC
TRBJ2-7,-,TRBV6-5,TRBD2,CASATGTIYEQYF,TGTGCCAGCGCTACCGGGACTATCTACGAGCAGTACTTC
TRBJ1-3,-,TRBV2,-,CASSERPARGNTIYF,TGTGCCAGCAGTGAGAGGCCCGCGAGAGGAAACACCATATATTTT
TRBJ2-1,-,TRBV19,TRBD1,CASSIVTGANEQFF,TGTGCCAGTAGTATAGTCACAGGGGCTAACGAGCAGTTCTTC
TRBJ1-2,-,TRBV6-5,-,CASSLQVPPGGGYTF,TGTGCCAGCAGCCTACAGGTGCCCCCCGGGGGAGGCTACACCTTC
TRBJ2-7,-,TRBV27,-,CASSPDGGPTAYEQYF,TGTGCCAGCAGTCCAGACGGGGGGCCGACGGCCTACGAGCAGTACTTC
TRBJ2-7,-,TRBV7-2,TRBD2,CASSFAGTSGSYEQYF,TGTGCCAGCAGCTTCGCCGGGACTAGCGGATCCTACGAGCAGTACTTC
TRBJ2-5,few,TRBV19,-,CASSPSGQETQYF,TGTGCCAGTAGCCCCTCGGGCCAAGAGACCCAGTACTTC
TRBJ2-1,-,TRBV5-6,-,CASSLTEIYNEQFF,TGTGCCAGCAGCCTAACAGAGATATACAATGAGCAGTTCTTC
TRBJ1-1,-,TRBV14,TRBD1,CASSSDRAMNTEAFF,TGTGCCAGCAGCAGCGACAGGGCGATGAACACTGAAGCTTTCTTT
TRBJ1-3,-,TRBV6-1,TRBD1,CASKLKGATGNTIYF,TGTGCCAGCAAATTAAAGGGGGCGACCGGAAACACCATATATTTT
TRBJ1-6,-,TRBV9,TRBD1,CASSEYRDSYSPLHF,TGTGCCAGCAGCGAATACCGGGACAGTTATTCACCCCTCCACTTT
TRBJ1-4,-,TRBV20-1,-,CGGHWAGKLFF,TGCGGGGGACACTGGGCCGGAAAACTGTTTTTT
TRBJ2-5,-,TRBV29-1,-,CSVEDRRGGTQYF,TGCAGCGTTGAAGATCGGAGGGGAGGGACCCAGTACTTC
TRBJ1-2,-,TRBV19,TRBD1,CASSIRGPANYGYTF,TGTGCCAGTAGTATTAGGGGGCCCGCTAACTATGGCTACACCTTC
TRBJ1-1,-,TRBV6-5,TRBD1,CASSIQGEWNTEAFF,TGTGCCAGCAGTATCCAGGGGGAGTGGAACACTGAAGCTTTCTTT
TRBJ2-5,once,TRBV27,TRBD2,CATSLGTSGQETQYF,TGTGCCACCAGCTTGGGGACTAGCGGGCAAGAGACCCAGTACTTC